This T cell receptor beta chain is drawn from a study of low-dose radiotherapy and immunotherapy resistance in tumors. This CDR3 spans 14 amino acids. V was pared by 5 bases and J by 3 bases, with 5 bases of the junction left unmatched. Germline V gene data show CDR1 as SGHRS and CDR2 as YFSETQ. First-strand cDNA used TRAV- and TRBV-specific primers, covering alpha and beta chains. For amplifying TCRs, the PCR ran for approximately 18 cycles with Phusion, which was used together with a constant-region primer and the adapter on the V primers. TCRdb reprocessed the reads via MiXCR and lists one record per CDR3 protein. This sample has about 91,000 distinct CDR3 sequences, with roughly 19% found just once. Regarding time point: after trial treatment. Stated treatment: LDRT plus nivolumab, ipilimumab, low-dose cyclophosphamide and aspirin (RACIN trial).

This TCR was sampled from a female donor with ovarian cancer. This chain uses TRBV5-1 with TRBJ1-2; 9 positions match TRBD1. Sequencing used PBMCs, obtained after low-dose radiotherapy plus immunotherapy. The CDR3, as DNA: TGCGCCAGCAGTTTCCGACAGGGGGACTATGGCTACACCTTC. Encoded protein: CASSFRQGDYGYTF.